Shown below are 26 T cell receptor beta chains from a single sample sequenced in a study of OX40 agonist ivuxolimab in advanced cancers. Here immunoSEQ multiplex PCR was the method, and the copy in TCRdb shows in-frame clones only, minus some. The profile shows 45,000 to 70,000 clones, 70% to 90% of them singletons. Sequences were derived from CD4+ or CD8+ T cells sorted from blood, sampled in a trial of the OX40 agonist ivuxolimab. Receptor source: an adult with an advanced solid tumor such as melanoma, head and neck, liver or kidney cancer.

The chain has TRBV5-5 and TRBJ1-2, with 10 bases fitting TRBD1. V lost 4 bases, J lost 6 bases, and 9 bases stayed unmatched. CDR1 and CDR2 (germline): SGHKS, YYEKEE (reference sequence). This CDR3 comprises 15 residues. CDR3 in DNA: TGTGCCAGCAGCCGCTACCGGGACAGGGGAGATGGCTACACCTTC. Its translation is CASSRYRDRGDGYTF.

The CDR3 loop is CASSLRFADEQYF. The CDR3 DNA reads as TGTGCCAGCAGCTTAAGGTTTGCGGACGAGCAGTACTTC. This sequence joins TRBV7-6 and TRBJ2-7; the D is unclear. The CDR3 sequence is 13 residues long. V lost 2 bases and J lost 5, with 10 bases in between. Germline V gene lookup returns CDR1 SGHVS and CDR2 FNYEAQ. The variable domain in full, with the rest retrieved from reference TRBV7-6 and TRBJ2-7, is GAGVSQSPRYKVTKRGQDVALRCDPISGHVSLYWYRQALGQGPEFLTYFNYEAQQDKSGLPNDRFSAERPEGSISTLTIQRTEQRDSAMYRCASSLRFADEQYFGPGTRLTVT.

The genes are TRBV5-1 and TRBJ1-5; D might be TRBD1 (5 bases). The CDR3 has 14 residues. Trimming took 2 bases from V and 4 from J, leaving 10 bases between them. Germline assignment: CDR1 SGHRS and CDR2 YFSETQ. For the CDR3, the DNA is TGCGCCAGCAGCTTAGACAGCCGAAATCAGCCCCAGCATTTT. Translation: CASSLDSRNQPQHF.

V is TRBV4-1 and J is TRBJ1-2; TRBD1 is a possible D gene (5 bases). This CDR3 is built from 16 residues. Germline CDR1 and CDR2: MGHRA and YSYEKL. V was cut by 4 bases and J by 0 bases, with 15 bases left in between. The CDR3 loop is CASSPRAGTPNYGYTF. The DNA for the CDR3 is TGCGCCAGCAGCCCCCGAGCCGGGACGCCTAACTATGGCTACACCTTC.

This rearrangement joins TRBV9 to TRBJ2-7; D is unresolved. The CDR3 is 15 amino acids. Trimming cost V 1 base and J 2 bases, with 13 bases left between them. The germline CDR1 and CDR2 sequences are SGDLS and YYNGEE. CDR3 sequence: CASSVQATQTYEQYF. In nucleotides, the CDR3 is TGTGCCAGCAGCGTACAAGCGACTCAGACCTACGAGCAGTACTTC.

This chain uses TRBV27 with TRBJ1-1; 9 positions agree with TRBD1. J was trimmed by 5 bases and V by 5 bases; bases with no gene match: 9. The CDR3 totals 15 residues. Germline assignment: CDR1 MNHEY and CDR2 SMNVEV (reference sequence). The CDR3 spells CASSPGTGRRTEAFF. In nucleotides, the CDR3 is TGTGCCAGCAGTCCCGGGACAGGGAGGAGGACTGAAGCTTTCTTT.

The chain is built from TRBV4-1 and TRBJ2-2, with D perhaps TRBD2 (6 bases). Germline V gene lookup returns CDR1 MGHRA and CDR2 YSYEKL. The germline V and J ends were trimmed by 4 bases and 6 bases, with 24 bases remaining between them. This CDR3 is built from 18 residues. In nucleotides, the CDR3 is TGCGCCAGCAGCCCCCAAAGAGGGACTTCTATAACCTCCGGGGAGCTGTTTTTT. Amino acids: CASSPQRGTSITSGELFF.

The CDR3 DNA is TGTGCCAGCTCACCAGGAAACTCTGGAAACACCATATATTTT. Its protein product is CASSPGNSGNTIYF. The gene calls are TRBV18 and TRBJ1-3; no clear D. The germline V and J ends were trimmed by 2 bases and 0 bases, with 5 bases remaining between them. This CDR3 comprises 14 residues. CDR1 is KGHSH and CDR2 is LQKENI in the germline V gene. Combining the CDR3 with reference TRBV18 and TRBJ1-3 gives the whole variable domain NAGVMQNPRHLVRRRGQEARLRCSPMKGHSHVYWYRQLPEEGLKFMVYLQKENIIDESGMPKERFSAEFPKEGPSILRIQQVVRGDSAAYFCASSPGNSGNTIYFGEGSWLTVV.

This clone was recorded only once. The V and J genes are TRBV5-5 and TRBJ1-3, with no clear D. Trimming took 8 bases from V and 0 from J, leaving 12 bases between them. Germline CDR1 and CDR2: SGHKS and YYEKEE (reference sequence). The CDR3 totals 14 residues. CDR3 loop: CARGPPSSGNTIYF. CDR3 nucleotides: TGTGCCAGAGGGCCTCCGAGCTCTGGAAACACCATATATTTT. Looking up the rest from reference TRBV5-5 and TRBJ1-3 gives the full variable domain: DAGVTQSPTHLIKTRGQQVTLRCSPISGHKSVSWYQQVLGQGPQFIFQYYEKEERGRGNFPDRFSARQFPNYSSELNVNALLLGDSALYLCARGPPSSGNTIYFGEGSWLTVV.

The V call is TRBV5-1, the J call TRBJ1-5; 7 nucleotides line up with TRBD1. There are 14 residues in the CDR3. CDR1 and CDR2 (germline): SGHRS, YFSETQ. V gave up 2 bases and J gave up 5 bases; unmatched junction bases: 4. This CDR3 is CASSFAGGDQPQHF. The CDR3 coding sequence is TGCGCCAGCAGCTTTGCAGGGGGGGATCAGCCCCAGCATTTT.

The chain has TRBV5-1 and TRBJ2-1, with TRBD2 as a possible D gene (5 bases). Trimming took 4 bases from V and 6 from J, leaving 14 bases between them. The germline V gene has CDR1 SGHRS and CDR2 YFSETQ. This CDR3 is 14 amino acids long. The DNA of the CDR3 is TGCGCCAGCAGCCTATTAACTAGTAGCAATGAGCAGTTCTTC. Translation: CASSLLTSSNEQFF.

The chain carries TRBV15 and TRBJ2-7; possible D gene TRBD1, 6 bases. CDR1 LNHNV and CDR2 YYDKDF come from the germline V gene (reference sequence). V shed 5 bases and J shed 8 bases, with 16 bases lying between them. The CDR3 length is 13 residues. The CDR3 reads CATSPAPGQKQYF. The CDR3 DNA follows: TGTGCCACCAGCCCTGCCCCGGGACAAAAGCAGTACTTC.

The chain carries TRBV4-1 and TRBJ1-1; no clear D. V lost 0 bases and J 1 base, leaving 21 bases between the germline ends. Germline values: CDR1 MGHRA, CDR2 YSYEKL. This CDR3 contains 19 residues. This chain's CDR3 is CASSQEGRRNGLTNTEAFF. CDR3 nucleotide sequence: TGCGCCAGCAGCCAAGAAGGCCGGCGAAATGGATTGACGAACACTGAAGCTTTCTTT.

The chain combines TRBV6-1 with TRBJ1-2; 7 positions agree with TRBD1. Trimming cost V 6 bases and J 4 bases; bases outside gene matches: 11. The CDR3 is 15 residues long. Germline CDR1 reads MNHNS; CDR2 reads SASEGT. The CDR3 DNA reads as TGTGCCAGCAGCCGCCGGGACAGAGAATCCTATGGCTACACCTTC. Its protein is CASSRRDRESYGYTF.

This clone occurred once. V is TRBV10-1 and J is TRBJ2-1; D might be TRBD1 or TRBD2, each matching 6 bases. Germline V lookup: CDR1 WNHNN, CDR2 SYGVQD (reference sequence). This CDR3 has 13 amino acids. Deletions cut 3 bases from V and 6 bases from J, with 9 bases between. CDR3 bases: TGCGCCAGCAGTGAAGGGGGGCGCAATGAGCAGTTCTTC. This sequence encodes CASSEGGRNEQFF.

The chain has TRBV5-1 and TRBJ2-4, with unresolved D. Trimming stripped 4 bases from V and 0 bases from J, with 5 bases between. CDR3 length equals 13 residues. Germline V gene sequence: CDR1 SGHRS, CDR2 YFSETQ. The CDR3 loop is CASSGLAKNIQYF. The CDR3, as DNA: TGCGCCAGCAGCGGGCTAGCCAAAAACATTCAGTACTTC. Filled out from reference TRBV5-1 and TRBJ2-4, the complete variable domain reads KAGVTQTPRYLIKTRGQQVTLSCSPISGHRSVSWYQQTPGQGLQFLFEYFSETQRNKGNFPGRFSGRQFSNSRSEMNVSTLELGDSALYLCASSGLAKNIQYFGAGTRLSVL.

This chain links TRBV5-1 with TRBJ1-3; a possible D gene is TRBD1 (5 bases). CDR1 is SGHRS, CDR2 YFSETQ, per germline. The CDR3 has 14 amino acids. V was pared by 4 bases and J by 2 bases, with 10 bases between. CDR3 in DNA: TGCGCCAGCAGCCCGGGGGGGACTGGAAACACCATATATTTT. Protein product: CASSPGGTGNTIYF.

The gene calls are TRBV7-6 and TRBJ2-6; D ambiguous. Germline loops: CDR1 SGHVS, CDR2 FNYEAQ. V gave up 5 bases and J gave up 0 bases, with 11 bases separating them. The CDR3 contains 16 residues. In DNA form, the CDR3 reads TGTGCCAGCAGCCCTCCTTTCGGCTCTGGGGCCAACGTCCTGACTTTC. As protein: CASSPPFGSGANVLTF.

CDR3 amino acids: CATSSLPGRTSAQETQYF. The CDR3 region has the DNA TGTGCCACCAGCAGTCTCCCTGGCCGGACTAGCGCTCAAGAGACCCAGTACTTC. The chain carries TRBV15 and TRBJ2-5; TRBD2 matches at 9 bases. Per the germline V gene, CDR1 is LNHNV and CDR2 is YYDKDF (reference sequence). The CDR3 is 18 amino acids. The trim removed 3 bases at V and 2 bases at J, leaving 13 bases unmatched.

The chain couples TRBV25-1 to TRBJ1-4; 12 bases agree with TRBD1. Germline CDR1 is MGHDK and CDR2 is SYGVNS. CDR3 length: 16 amino acids. V shed 7 bases and J 6 bases; nucleotides not matched to a gene: 9. The CDR3 loop reads CASTGTGGGKDEKLFF. CDR3 sequence (DNA): TGTGCCAGCACCGGGACAGGGGGCGGGAAAGATGAAAAACTGTTTTTT.

The V and J genes are TRBV5-1 and TRBJ2-7, with TRBD2 identical over 7 bases. The V gene's germline CDR1 is SGHRS and CDR2 YFSETQ. V shed 0 bases, J shed 2 bases, and the junction held 5 bases outside the gene matches. This CDR3 is built from 15 residues. CDR3 protein: CASSLAGGITYEQYF. CDR3 nucleotide sequence: TGCGCCAGCAGCTTGGCCGGGGGGATCACCTACGAGCAGTACTTC.

The V and J genes are TRBV6-5 and TRBJ2-7; weak D call: TRBD2 (6 bases). The V gene lost 8 bases and the J gene lost 5 bases, with 19 bases spanning the gap. Per the germline V gene, CDR1 is MNHEY and CDR2 is SVGAGI. This CDR3 region has 14 residues. CDR3 region: CASEPGGSQNEQYF. CDR3 coding DNA: TGTGCCAGCGAACCCGGAGGGTCTCAGAACGAGCAGTACTTC.

This clone occurred a few times. The chain recombines TRBV19 with TRBJ1-1; D not certain. CDR1 LNHDA and CDR2 SQIVND come from the germline V gene (reference sequence). The CDR3 has 13 amino acids. The V and J ends lost 8 bases and 1 base respectively, with 11 bases between them. CDR3: CASCPRQNTEAFF. The CDR3 DNA reads as TGTGCCAGTTGCCCCCGGCAGAACACTGAAGCTTTCTTT.

J is TRBJ1-4 and V is TRBV7-9; D unresolved. The ends were cut back, 2 bases at V and 7 bases at J, with 17 bases in the middle. Germline V gene data show CDR1 as SEHNR and CDR2 as FQNEAQ (reference sequence). The CDR3 sequence is 16 residues long. CDR3 sequence: CASSLIGGALSEKLFF. The CDR3 bases are TGTGCCAGCAGCTTAATCGGAGGAGCCTTGAGTGAAAAACTGTTTTTT.

In this sample, this clone turned up a few times. CDR3 amino acids: CASSRGANTEAFF. The CDR3 nucleotides are TGTGCCAGTAGTAGGGGGGCGAACACTGAAGCTTTCTTT. The chain carries TRBV19 and TRBJ1-1; perhaps TRBD1 as D (6 bases). Per the germline V gene, CDR1 is LNHDA and CDR2 is SQIVND (reference sequence). V lost 4 bases and J 1 base, leaving 7 bases between the germline ends. CDR3 length equals 13 residues. Full variable domain (missing parts from reference TRBV19 and TRBJ1-1): DGGITQSPKYLFRKEGQNVTLSCEQNLNHDAMYWYRQDPGQGLRLIYYSQIVNDFQKGDIAEGYSVSREKKESFPLTVTSAQKNPTAFYLCASSRGANTEAFFGQGTRLTVV.

This rearrangement joins TRBV5-6 to TRBJ2-5; no clear D. Looked up from germline, CDR1 is SGHDT and CDR2 is YYEEEE. The CDR3 length is 13 residues. V was shortened by 6 bases and J by 4 bases, with 13 bases between the two germline ends. The CDR3 bases are TGTGCCAGCACCTTTCGGGCCACAGAGACCCAGTACTTC. It yields the protein CASTFRATETQYF.